Below, 30 T cell receptor beta chains from the same sample are listed, as sequenced in a study of blood T cells in healthy people across ages (dated by TCRdb to between 2014 and 2017). Library method: 5' RACE. The listed sequencing device is Illumina HiSeq 2500. The second PCR ran for roughly 6 to 11 cycles and used a J-beta primer mix along with a sample-barcoded 5' primer. TCRdb trimmed the raw reads at Q25, called clones with MiXCR and kept productive beta chains. Merged by CDR3 protein, the rows form single entries marked with the most common genes and DNA. This sample is represented by hundreds of thousands of distinct CDR3 sequences; approximately 35% of them were singletons. Of the sample, 10% to 15% is held by the ten largest clones. The source material was blood. These receptors all stem from a man aged 18 to 29 in good health.

There are many counts of this clonotype. V gene TRBV7-2 combines with J gene TRBJ2-1, with 7 bases fitting TRBD2. V dropped 4 bases and J dropped 5; count of bases not matched to a gene: 5. CDR1 is SGHTA, CDR2 FQGNSA, per germline. The CDR3 spans 14 residues. In nucleotides, the CDR3 is TGTGCCAGCAGCTGGAGCGGGGCCGACAATGAGCAGTTCTTC. Translation gives CASSWSGADNEQFF.

This clonotype was counted only a few times. CDR3 sequence (DNA): TGTGCCAGCAGCCGGCCGGGGACTAGCTCCAGCGAAGAGACCCAGTACTTC. Its protein is CASSRPGTSSSEETQYF. The chain has TRBV7-8 and TRBJ2-5, with 9 positions matching TRBD2. Germline CDR1 and CDR2: SGHVS and FQNEAQ. V lost 5 bases and J lost 3; bases outside the gene matches: 13. This CDR3 region has 17 residues.

The chain is built from TRBV19 and TRBJ1-2; D is undetermined. The CDR3 is 14 amino acids. Germline V gives CDR1 LNHDA, CDR2 SQIVND (reference sequence). The V gene lost 6 bases and the J gene lost 2 bases, with 13 bases spanning the gap. CDR3 DNA sequence: TGTGCCAGTAGCGACGGAGGATTCAACTATGGCTACACCTTC. Translating it yields CASSDGGFNYGYTF.

The genes are TRBV9 and TRBJ1-6; D ambiguous. There are 15 residues in the CDR3. Germline CDR1 is SGDLS and CDR2 is YYNGEE. Deletions cut 0 bases from V and 7 bases from J, with 11 bases between. CDR3: CASSVGSYPNSPLHF. The CDR3 bases are TGTGCCAGCAGCGTAGGATCGTACCCCAATTCACCCCTCCACTTT.

The rearrangement joins TRBV7-2 to TRBJ1-1; D not resolved. The germline V gene encodes CDR1 SGHTA and CDR2 FQGNSA. This CDR3 spans 14 amino acids. The V end was cut by 3 bases, the J end by 0 bases, with 8 bases between. The CDR3 DNA is TGTGCCAGCAGCTTTCAGTACCTGAACACTGAAGCTTTCTTT. This codes for CASSFQYLNTEAFF.

This clonotype was seen more than once but under ten times. The genes are TRBV29-1 and TRBJ2-3; D perhaps matches TRBD2 (7 bases). Per germline, CDR1 SQVTM and CDR2 ANQGSEA. This CDR3 has 17 residues. The V and J ends lost 2 bases and 1 base respectively, with 19 bases between them. CDR3 in DNA: TGCAGCGTTGAAACCCCTGGCGGGGGCCTCGGCACAGATACGCAGTATTTT. It encodes CSVETPGGGLGTDTQYF.

This clonotype was observed many times. The rearrangement links TRBV12-3 or TRBV12-4 to TRBJ1-1; no clear D. Trimming took 1 base from V and 5 from J, leaving 11 bases between them. The CDR3 runs 14 residues. The CDR3 spells CASSLGPGGTEAFF. CDR3 nucleotides: TGTGCCAGCAGTTTAGGCCCCGGAGGGACTGAAGCTTTCTTT.

This clonotype was seen only a few times. This may be a read error: a much more frequent sequence differs by one nucleotide. The chain couples TRBV12-3 or TRBV12-4 to TRBJ2-1; the match to TRBD2 covers 7 bases. The DNA end is more similar to TRBJ2-7, so the J call may be wrong. The CDR3 loop spans 16 amino acids. CDR3 coding DNA: TGTGCCAGCACCCCCCGGGAGGTCTCAACCTACAATGAGCAGTACTTC. Translation gives CASTPREVSTYNEQYF.

This chain links TRBV6-6 with TRBJ1-6, with TRBD1 as a possible D gene (5 bases). Trimming shortened V by 6 bases and J by 0 bases, and 15 bases separated the two germline ends. The CDR3 is 17 amino acids. Germline V gives CDR1 MNHNY, CDR2 SVGAGI (reference sequence). In DNA, the CDR3 is TGTGCCAGCAGAGAGGGACCGGGGAGCTCCTATAATTCACCCCTCCACTTT. It specifies CASREGPGSSYNSPLHF.

The V and J genes are TRBV3-1 and TRBJ2-1; tentative D call: TRBD2 (5 bases). Germline V gives CDR1 LGHDT, CDR2 YNNKEL (reference sequence). This CDR3 contains 17 residues. Trimming left V 0 bases short and J 8 bases short, with 20 bases between. CDR3 sequence reads: CASSQDLRVDNADEQFF. The DNA of the CDR3 is TGTGCCAGCAGCCAAGATTTGCGGGTAGACAATGCTGATGAGCAGTTCTTC.

This clonotype has just a few counts. V and J are TRBV7-2 and TRBJ2-7; no firm D call. The V end lost 1 base, the J end lost 3 bases, and 13 bases lay between the germline ends. The CDR3 is 15 amino acids. CDR1 SGHTA and CDR2 FQGNSA come from the germline V gene. The CDR3 DNA sequence: TGTGCCAGCAGCTTAGAACCCGGTAGGGACTACGAGCAGTACTTC. Protein: CASSLEPGRDYEQYF.

This chain links TRBV2 with TRBJ2-1; D might be TRBD1 (6 bases). This CDR3 is built from 15 residues. Trimming removed 6 bases at V and 8 bases at J, with 20 bases between. CDR1 and CDR2 (germline): SNHLY, FYNNEI. CDR3 amino acids: CASRKQGLQNDEQFF. The CDR3 nucleotides are TGTGCCAGCAGAAAACAGGGTCTTCAAAATGATGAGCAGTTCTTC.

This clonotype was detected only a few times. This rearrangement joins TRBV4-1 to TRBJ1-5, with TRBD1 matching 8 bases. CDR1 and CDR2 from the germline V gene are MGHRA and YSYEKL. After removal of 1 base from V and 4 bases from J, the junction contained 9 bases not matched to a gene. The CDR3 sequence is 17 residues long. Here the CDR3 reads CASSQVGGRGRNQPQHF. The DNA for the CDR3 is TGCGCCAGCAGCCAAGTTGGTGGCAGGGGGCGGAATCAGCCCCAGCATTTT.

This clonotype was seen more than once but under ten times. The chain employs TRBV14 and TRBJ2-3; either TRBD1 or TRBD2 may supply D (5 bases each). The length of the CDR3 is 14 residues. With 4 bases removed from V and 8 bases from J, the gap between germline ends came to 16 bases. CDR1 is SGHDN, CDR2 FVKESK, per germline. The CDR3: CASSPGTVLGTQYF. The CDR3 DNA follows: TGTGCCAGCAGCCCGGGGACCGTTTTGGGTACGCAGTATTTT.

Regarding this clonotype: A clone one base away is much larger, so this may be a read error. The rearrangement links TRBV12-5 to TRBJ2-7, with D possibly being TRBD1 (6 bases). Germline V gives CDR1 LGHNT, CDR2 FRNRAP. Trimming removed 6 bases at V and 10 bases at J, with 19 bases between. The length of the CDR3 is 13 residues. This CDR3 is CASGGEFSDSQYF. In DNA form, the CDR3 reads TGTGCTAGTGGGGGGGAGTTTTCGGACAGTCAGTACTTC.

The J gene is TRBJ2-5, the V gene TRBV4-3; 10 positions agree with TRBD2. After removal of 4 bases from V and 5 bases from J, the junction contained 7 bases not matched to a gene. Germline CDR1 and CDR2: LGHNA and YSLEER. The CDR3 is 15 amino acids. In DNA, the CDR3 is TGCGCCAGCAGCCCAACGGAGCGGGGGGGCGAGACCCAGTACTTC. Amino acid sequence: CASSPTERGGETQYF.

This clonotype appeared a few times. V is TRBV27 and J is TRBJ1-5, with D maybe TRBD1 (6 bases). Looked up from germline, CDR1 is MNHEY and CDR2 is SMNVEV (reference sequence). The V end was cut by 6 bases, the J end by 7 bases, with 16 bases between. The CDR3 is 14 residues long. CDR3 loop: CASRRGGRDQPQHF. The DNA of the CDR3 is TGTGCCAGCAGACGAGGGGGGCGCGACCAGCCCCAGCATTTT.

This clonotype was seen only once. The J gene is TRBJ1-2, the V gene TRBV2; D call uncertain. V lost 2 bases and J lost 4, with 11 bases in between. Per the germline V gene, CDR1 is SNHLY and CDR2 is FYNNEI. The CDR3 runs to 14 residues. The chain's CDR3 is CASSERAALYGYTF. The CDR3 region has the DNA TGTGCCAGCAGTGAAAGGGCAGCGCTCTATGGCTACACCTTC.

In this sample, this clonotype turned up many times. The rearrangement links TRBV6-2 or TRBV6-3 to TRBJ2-3; no definite D call. The CDR3 consists of 13 residues. Germline values: CDR1 MNHEY, CDR2 SVGEGT. V lost 8 bases, J lost 1 base, and 10 bases lay in between. CDR3 amino acids: CASAASRTDTQYF. The CDR3 nucleotides are TGTGCCAGCGCGGCGTCACGCACAGATACGCAGTATTTT.

This clonotype has ten or more counts. The chain joins TRBV6-2 or TRBV6-3 to TRBJ2-7; TRBD2 aligns across 10 bases. Germline loops: CDR1 MNHEY, CDR2 SVGEGT. The CDR3 consists of 17 residues. V lost 2 bases, J lost 1 base, and 8 bases stayed unmatched. This CDR3 is CASSYSLAGAFSYEQYF. CDR3 sequence (DNA): TGTGCCAGCAGTTACAGCCTAGCGGGGGCCTTTTCCTACGAGCAGTACTTC.

This clonotype appeared many times. The rearrangement uses TRBV5-1 and TRBJ1-2; D uncertain. V was clipped by 3 bases and J by 6 bases, with 21 bases between them. CDR3 size: 16 residues. The germline gives CDR1 SGHRS, CDR2 YFSETQ. In DNA form, the CDR3 reads TGCGCCAGCAGCTCCGAGCCTCCTGACGGCAGCAATGGCTACACCTTC. This sequence encodes CASSSEPPDGSNGYTF.

This clonotype has more than one count but fewer than ten. V gene TRBV2 combines with J gene TRBJ2-1, with 7 bases identical to TRBD1. V lost 7 bases and J lost 10; bases outside the gene matches: 7. CDR1 SNHLY and CDR2 FYNNEI come from the germline V gene. The CDR3 contains 12 residues. The CDR3 DNA reads as TGTGCCAGCACGAGATGGGACAGCGAGCAGTTCTTC. It codes for CASTRWDSEQFF.

This clonotype was found a few times. V is TRBV5-6 and J is TRBJ1-6; unclear D gene. CDR1 is SGHDT and CDR2 is YYEEEE in the germline V gene. V was clipped by 3 bases and J by 7 bases, with 14 bases between them. The CDR3 is 15 amino acids. As DNA, the CDR3 is TGTGCCAGCAGCTCCGGAGGCCAGACCAATTCACCCCTCCACTTT. It encodes CASSSGGQTNSPLHF.

The chain recombines TRBV7-2 with TRBJ2-3; D tentatively fits TRBD1 or TRBD2 (5 bases each). V dropped 8 bases and J dropped 6 bases, with 12 bases sitting between them. Germline CDR1 is SGHTA and CDR2 is FQGNSA. The CDR3 is 12 residues long. CDR3 protein: CASDLGADTQYF. The CDR3 DNA follows: TGTGCCAGCGACCTCGGGGCGGATACGCAGTATTTT.

Remarks on this clonotype: A much larger clone differs by one base, so this may be a read error. This chain connects TRBV12-3 or TRBV12-4 to TRBJ2-1; D might be TRBD1 or TRBD2, each matching 6 bases. Gene TRBJ2-7 matches the end of the DNA better, so the J call may be wrong. CDR3 length equals 15 residues. Written as DNA, the CDR3 is TGTGCCAGCAGTTTTCGGGGGCTACGTTACAATGAGCAGTACTTC. Protein: CASSFRGLRYNEQYF.

The chain combines TRBV28 with TRBJ1-2, with unresolved D. V lost 3 bases to trimming and J lost 10 bases, with 15 bases between them. Germline CDR1 is MDHEN and CDR2 is SYDVKM. The CDR3 totals 13 residues. CDR3 in amino acids: CASSLSSRKDYTF. CDR3 DNA: TGTGCCAGCAGTTTGAGTAGCCGGAAGGACTACACCTTC.

The rearrangement uses TRBV6-5 and TRBJ1-1; the match to TRBD1 covers 7 bases. CDR1 is MNHEY, CDR2 SVGAGI, per germline. V lost 6 bases, J lost 0 bases, and 10 bases stayed unmatched. The CDR3 runs to 16 residues. In nucleotides, the CDR3 is TGTGCCAGCAGCCGCCGTGTAGGGGGCTTGAACACTGAAGCTTTCTTT. As protein: CASSRRVGGLNTEAFF.

CDR3 coding DNA: TGTGCCAGCAGTTTATCGGGGTCTAGCGGGAGGTTCTACGAGCAGTACTTC. This sequence encodes CASSLSGSSGRFYEQYF. The rearrangement links TRBV27 to TRBJ2-7, with 11 bases lining up with TRBD2. Germline lookup yields CDR1 MNHEY and CDR2 SMNVEV (reference sequence). The CDR3 spans 17 residues. V lost 0 bases and J lost 3; bases outside the gene matches: 7.

The chain's CDR3 is CASSYSLKDRGGGYTF. CDR3 nucleotide sequence: TGTGCCAGCAGTTACTCGTTGAAGGACAGGGGTGGGGGCTACACCTTC. This chain links TRBV6-5 with TRBJ1-2; TRBD1 matches 9 bases. The germline CDR1 and CDR2 sequences are MNHEY and SVGAGI. The CDR3 covers 16 residues. Trimming removed 0 bases from V and 8 bases from J; junction bases left unmatched: 10.

The genes are TRBV2 and TRBJ2-3, with 8 bases aligning to TRBD2. Germline CDR1 and CDR2: SNHLY and FYNNEI. V gave up 7 bases and J gave up 1 base; unmatched junction bases: 7. This CDR3 region has 15 residues. The CDR3 nucleotides are TGTGCCAGCAAGACTAGCGCCTTGTGCACAGATACGCAGTATTTT. Protein sequence: CASKTSALCTDTQYF.